This T cell receptor (beta chain) is drawn from a study of blood T cells in healthy people across ages. About this clonotype itself: Its target is unknown.

Broader study findings: Observed TCR beta diversity per million T cells went down as age went up. This fall followed a roughly linear course with age.

The second PCR ran roughly 6 to 12 cycles with a sample-barcoded 5' primer and J-beta primers. TCRdb passed the 5' RACE reads through MiXCR, listing each CDR3 protein once. Of about 1.4 million distinct CDR3 sequences listed, roughly 60% were seen once; the top ten hold over 5%. The receptor's source is a man between 18 and 29 years old in good health. The sequencing input was blood.

The chain's CDR3 is CASSQGEGDTQYF. CDR3 sequence (DNA): TGCGCCAGCAGCCAGGGGGAGGGAGATACGCAGTATTTT. This chain connects TRBV4-3 to TRBJ2-3; TRBD2 matches 7 bases. The CDR3 length is 13 residues. V lost 3 bases, J lost 5 bases, and 2 bases stayed unmatched. Germline V gives CDR1 LGHNA, CDR2 YSLEER.